This T cell receptor beta chain was profiled in a study of shared clonotypes between healthy human individuals. Profiling relied on immunoSEQ multiplex PCR, and the TCRdb table lists in-frame clones only, not all of them. This sample has some 790,000 clones, with roughly 72% found just once. Trimming removed 1 base from V and 13 bases from J, with 10 bases in between. CDR1 SEHNR and CDR2 FQNEAQ come from the germline V gene (reference sequence). CDR3 length: 11 amino acids. The sample comprised memory CD4+ T cells sorted from blood. Subset here: CD45RA-negative fraction. This sequence originates from a woman in her 30s in good health. The rearrangement joins TRBV7-9 to TRBJ2-5, with D perhaps TRBD1 (5 bases). CDR3: CASSLEGPPYF. CDR3 DNA sequence: TGTGCCAGCAGCTTAGAGGGGCCTCCGTACTTC. The full variable domain, with the rest looked up from reference TRBV7-9 and TRBJ2-5, is DTGVSQNPRHKITKRGQNVTFRCDPISEHNRLYWYRQTLGQGPEFLTYFQNEAQLEKSRLLSDRFSAERPKGSFSTLEIQRTEQGDSAMYLCASSLEGPPYFGPGTRLLVL.